This is a list of T cell receptor beta chains from one sample in a study of blood T cell repertoires in COVID-19. Generated by immunoSEQ multiplex PCR, the TCRdb table keeps only in-frame clones and is missing some. The sample carries about 98,000 clones, more than 85% recorded once. Material for sequencing was peripheral blood. Every receptor here comes from a man aged 18 to 29 with acute or convalescent COVID-19. The CDR3 runs from the conserved cysteine through the conserved F or W. The D gene is left open where the match is weak. The size field is filled for only some rows; it gives once, few, many or a size class.

NA TRBJ1-2 NA TRBV14 TGTGCCAGCAGCCAAGATCTGGGGGCGGATTCAAATGGCTACACCTTC CASSQDLGADSNGYTF
TRBD1 TRBJ1-5 once TRBV18 TGTGCCAGCTCTCCGGAGGGGGCAAGCAATCAGCCCCAGCATTTT CASSPEGASNQPQHF
TRBD1 TRBJ2-2 once TRBV25-1 TGTGCCACCGAACCACAGGGACAGGGCGCCGGGGAGCTGTTTTTT CATEPQGQGAGELFF
NA TRBJ1-5 once TRBV24-1 TGTGCCATCTCACTGCGGCCCCAGCATTTT CAISLRPQHF
TRBD2 TRBJ2-3 NA TRBV20-1 TGCAGGGCGGGGGGGACAGATACGCAGTATTTT CRAGGTDTQYF
TRBD2 TRBJ2-3 NA TRBV24-1 TGTGCCACCAGTGACCCGGGACTAGGTGCAGATACGCAGTATTTT CATSDPGLGADTQYF
NA TRBJ1-2 NA TRBV4-1 TGCGCCAGCAGCCATAGCCAGGGATACGGCTACACCTTC CASSHSQGYGYTF
NA TRBJ1-1 NA TRBV19 TGTGCCAGTATCCCCGCGGGGTGGAACACTGAAGCTTTCTTT CASIPAGWNTEAFF
TRBD2 TRBJ2-1 NA TRBV6-2/TRBV6-3 TGTGCCAGCAGTCAGCCCGCGGGGGATCTAATGGTCTTC CASSQPAGDLMVF
NA TRBJ1-5 NA TRBV7-2 TGTGCCAGCAGCCCAGAGAGCGGGGGGAACAATCAGCCCCAGCATTTT CASSPESGGNNQPQHF
NA TRBJ2-3 NA TRBV27 TGTGCCAGCAGCTTGACAGGAACCTGGCAGTATTTT CASSLTGTWQYF
TRBD1 TRBJ1-4 NA TRBV27 TGTGCCAGCAGCCCCCGAGGACAGGGGCCAACTAATGAAAAACTGTTTTTT CASSPRGQGPTNEKLFF
TRBD2 TRBJ2-7 NA TRBV5-1 TGCGCCAGCAGCTTTCTGTTCGGGGGGCTAGCGGGACTCTCCTACGAGCAGTACTTC CASSFLFGGLAGLSYEQYF
TRBD1 TRBJ1-1 NA TRBV10-2 TGCGCCAGCAGCCCCTCCGGACAGGTTCGCGAAGCTTTCTTT CASSPSGQVREAFF
TRBD1 TRBJ1-1 NA TRBV19 TGTGCCAGTATAAACAGGGGCCCTATGAACACTGAAGCTTTCTTT CASINRGPMNTEAFF
NA TRBJ2-7 NA TRBV6-5 TGTGCCAGCAGTTACTCGAGCCGCCCCCCGGGGTTCGAGCAGTACTTC CASSYSSRPPGFEQYF
NA TRBJ2-7 NA TRBV7-9 TGTGCCAGCAGCTTCTCTCTGGAGGAGTACGAGCAGTACTTC CASSFSLEEYEQYF
TRBD1 TRBJ2-7 NA TRBV9 TGTGCCAGCAGCGCTAATCCGGGACAGGGGGCCTACGAGCAGTACTTC CASSANPGQGAYEQYF
NA TRBJ1-5 NA TRBV7-6 TGTGCCAGCAGCTTAGCAGCGGGGGAGTTCAACCAGCCCCAGCATTTT CASSLAAGEFNQPQHF
TRBD1 TRBJ2-7 NA TRBV9 TGTGCCAGCAGCGTAGGGGGACAGAGCTCCTACGAGCAGTACTTC CASSVGGQSSYEQYF
NA TRBJ1-5 NA TRBV19 TGTGCCAGTAGTATTTTCCAACCGACTAATCAGCCCCAGCATTTT CASSIFQPTNQPQHF
NA TRBJ2-2 NA TRBV24-1 TGTGCCACCAGTGATGCCGACAGGACGCACGGGGAGCTGTTTTTT CATSDADRTHGELFF
NA TRBJ1-1 NA TRBV19 TGTGCCAGTAGTACATTATACATGTCTGAAGCTTTCTTT CASSTLYMSEAFF
TRBD1 TRBJ1-4 NA TRBV30 TGTGCCCGCGGACAGGGGGGCACTAATGAAAAACTGTTTTTT CARGQGGTNEKLFF
NA TRBJ1-5 NA TRBV28 TGTGCCTCCTACACAGGCAATCAGCCCCAGCATTTT CASYTGNQPQHF
NA TRBJ2-6 NA TRBV11-2 TGTGCCAGCAGCCGCCCCCAGGGTGGGGCCAACGTCCTGACTTTC CASSRPQGGANVLTF
TRBD2 TRBJ2-1 NA TRBV19 TGTGCCAGCCGTACCGGGGGGGCCTACAATGAGCAGTTCTTC CASRTGGAYNEQFF
TRBD1 TRBJ2-7 NA TRBV2 TGTGCCAGCAATTACAGGGGTAGAACCTACGAGCAGTACTTC CASNYRGRTYEQYF
NA TRBJ2-5 once TRBV27 TGTGCCAGCAGCCCCACCCCACTACTTCAAGAGACCCAGTACTTC CASSPTPLLQETQYF
NA TRBJ2-7 NA TRBV7-9 TGTGCCAGCAGCCTAACGGACAGAGTATACTACGAGCAGTACTTC CASSLTDRVYYEQYF
NA TRBJ1-6 NA TRBV6-5 TGTGCCAGCAGTTTCACCATAGCCTATAATTCACCCCTCCACTTT CASSFTIAYNSPLHF
TRBD1 TRBJ1-1 NA TRBV7-8 TGTGCCAGCAGCTTAGAGGGGGCTGGACAGGTGGAGTGGACTGAAGCTTTCTTT CASSLEGAGQVEWTEAFF
TRBD1 TRBJ1-2 NA TRBV12-3/TRBV12-4 TGTGCCAGCAGCACAGGGGTACGGGGCTACACCTTC CASSTGVRGYTF
NA TRBJ1-5 NA TRBV27 TGTGCCAGTCGGGAGAAGGGAGTGGGATATAGCAATCAGCCCCAGCATTTT CASREKGVGYSNQPQHF
TRBD1 TRBJ1-1 NA TRBV29-1 TGCAGCGCAGGACAGGGTGTCACTGAAGCTTTCTTT CSAGQGVTEAFF
TRBD2 TRBJ2-5 NA TRBV2 TGTGCCAGCAGTGAATGGACTAGTTCTGAGACCCAGTACTTC CASSEWTSSETQYF
NA TRBJ1-5 NA TRBV6-5 TGTGCCAGCAGGGCGACAGGTATTAGCAATCAGCCCCAGCATTTT CASRATGISNQPQHF
TRBD1 TRBJ1-6 NA TRBV2 TGTGCCAGCAGTGGGGGGGTAATGGGACAGAGTAATTCACCCCTCCACTTT CASSGGVMGQSNSPLHF
TRBD1 TRBJ1-1 few TRBV5-4 TGTGCCAGCAGCTTAGCCGGGACAGGGACTATTGAAGCTTTCTTT CASSLAGTGTIEAFF